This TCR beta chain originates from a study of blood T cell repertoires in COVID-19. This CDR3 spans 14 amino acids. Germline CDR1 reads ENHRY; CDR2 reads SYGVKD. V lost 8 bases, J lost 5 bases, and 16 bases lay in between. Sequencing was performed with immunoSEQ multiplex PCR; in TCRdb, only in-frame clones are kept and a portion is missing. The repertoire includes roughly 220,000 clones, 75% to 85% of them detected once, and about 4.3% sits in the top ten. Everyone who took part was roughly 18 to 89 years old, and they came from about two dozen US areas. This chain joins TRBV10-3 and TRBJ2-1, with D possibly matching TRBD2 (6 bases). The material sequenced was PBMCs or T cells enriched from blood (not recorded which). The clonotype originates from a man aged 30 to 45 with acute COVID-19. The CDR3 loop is CAIFSGRSNNEQFF. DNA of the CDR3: TGTGCCATCTTCTCCGGGAGATCAAACAATGAGCAGTTCTTC.